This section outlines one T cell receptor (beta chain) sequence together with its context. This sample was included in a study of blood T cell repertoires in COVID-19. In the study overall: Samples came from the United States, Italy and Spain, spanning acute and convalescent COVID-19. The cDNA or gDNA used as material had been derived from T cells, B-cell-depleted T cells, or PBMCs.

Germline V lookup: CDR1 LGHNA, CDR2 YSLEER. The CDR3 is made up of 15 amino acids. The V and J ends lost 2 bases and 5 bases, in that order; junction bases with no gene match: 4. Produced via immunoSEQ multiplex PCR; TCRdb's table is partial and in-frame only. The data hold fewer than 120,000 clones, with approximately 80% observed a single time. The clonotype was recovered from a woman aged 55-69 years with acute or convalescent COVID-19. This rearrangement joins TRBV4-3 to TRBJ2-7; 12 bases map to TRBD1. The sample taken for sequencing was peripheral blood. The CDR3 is CASSQSGTGGDEQYF. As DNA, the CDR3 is TGCGCCAGCAGCCAATCAGGGACAGGGGGCGACGAGCAGTACTTC.